These 21 T cell receptor beta chains came from one sample sequenced in a study of shared clonotypes between healthy human individuals. Clones were sequenced by immunoSEQ multiplex PCR, and TCRdb holds only the in-frame ones, with some missing. The profile shows around 2.5 million clones, over 85% of them singletons. The source material was naive CD4+ T cells from PBMCs. Subset of the sample: CD45RA+ positively selected. These receptors all come from a young man in good health. Some clones in this sample may be carry-over from other donors' samples.

This chain uses TRBV11-3 with TRBJ1-3; a weak D match, TRBD1 (5 bases). V lost 1 base and J 0 bases, leaving 7 bases between the germline ends. The CDR3 totals 15 residues. Germline-derived CDR1 and CDR2 are SGHNT and YENEEA. The CDR3 protein is CASSLGQNSGNTIYF. DNA for the CDR3: TGTGCCAGCAGCTTAGGACAGAACTCTGGAAACACCATATATTTT.

Turning to this clone: The junction differs from germline at one of its ends, possibly a read error. Other DNA sequences from this sample encode an identical CDR3 as well. This chain links TRBV2 with TRBJ1-5, with a weak D call TRBD1 (5 bases). Germline CDR1 and CDR2: SNHLY and FYNNEI. This CDR3 region has 13 residues. For the CDR3, the DNA is TGTGCCAGCAGCGAAGGGGCAGGGCAGCCCCAGCATTTT. Protein product: CASSEGAGQPQHF.

The chain is built from TRBV28 and TRBJ2-6; no definite D call. Germline V lookup: CDR1 MDHEN, CDR2 SYDVKM. Trimming removed 5 bases from V and 0 bases from J, with 14 bases in between. The CDR3 sequence is 17 residues long. CDR3 nucleotide sequence: TGTGCCAGCAGTCTGGACCTGGGTCACTCTGGGGCCAACGTCCTGACTTTC. It is translated as CASSLDLGHSGANVLTF.

J is TRBJ2-1 and V is TRBV9; D perhaps matches TRBD1 (6 bases). The CDR3 sequence is 13 residues long. Trimming left V 2 bases short and J 7 bases short, with 10 bases between. CDR1 and CDR2 from the germline V gene are SGDLS and YYNGEE. DNA for the CDR3: TGTGCCAGCAGCGTTTACAGGGTAAATGAGCAGTTCTTC. The encoded protein is CASSVYRVNEQFF.

V usage is TRBV14 and J usage is TRBJ1-3; no clear D gene. CDR1 and CDR2 from the germline V gene are SGHDN and FVKESK. This CDR3 comprises 17 residues. V lost 4 bases and J 4 bases, leaving 20 bases between the germline ends. The CDR3 reads CASSPNLWLAAGNTIYF. DNA of the CDR3: TGTGCCAGCAGCCCCAATCTCTGGCTTGCTGCCGGAAACACCATATATTTT.

The chain carries TRBV2 and TRBJ2-3; TRBD2 matches at 11 bases. Per germline, CDR1 SNHLY and CDR2 FYNNEI. The CDR3 has 15 residues. V shed 2 bases, J shed 6 bases, and the junction held 4 bases outside the gene matches. DNA of the CDR3: TGTGCCAGCAGTGAACGACTAGCGGGATCTGATACGCAGTATTTT. Its protein product is CASSERLAGSDTQYF.

J is TRBJ1-1 and V is TRBV7-3; the D gene is possibly TRBD1 (5 bases). This CDR3 is 13 amino acids long. V was shortened by 6 bases and J by 5 bases, with 13 bases between the two germline ends. Germline CDR1 is SGHTA and CDR2 is FQGTGA. CDR3 sequence: CASRGSGGTEAFF. DNA for the CDR3: TGTGCCAGCAGGGGATCGGGGGGAACTGAAGCTTTCTTT. The full variable domain, completed using reference TRBV7-3 and TRBJ1-1, is GAGVSQTPSNKVTEKGKYVELRCDPISGHTALYWYRQSLGQGPEFLIYFQGTGAADDSGLPNDRFFAVRPEGSVSTLKIQRTERGDSAVYLCASRGSGGTEAFFGQGTRLTVV.

The chain recombines TRBV9 with TRBJ2-1; 12 bases match TRBD2. The CDR3 has 17 residues. With 4 bases clipped from V and 6 bases from J, the junction kept 11 bases outside the gene matches. The germline gives CDR1 SGDLS, CDR2 YYNGEE. In DNA form, the CDR3 reads TGTGCCAGCAGCTTATCCCCGCTAGCGGGAGGGCCCAATGAGCAGTTCTTC. The encoded protein is CASSLSPLAGGPNEQFF. Using reference TRBV9 and TRBJ2-1 for the parts outside the CDR3, the full variable domain is DSGVTQTPKHLITATGQRVTLRCSPRSGDLSVYWYQQSLDQGLQFLIQYYNGEERAKGNILERFSAQQFPDLHSELNLSSLELGDSALYFCASSLSPLAGGPNEQFFGPGTRLTVL.

V is TRBV30 and J is TRBJ2-7; tentatively, D is TRBD2 (6 bases). Germline values: CDR1 GTSNPN, CDR2 SVGIG (reference sequence). V lost 5 bases and J 3 bases, leaving 11 bases between the germline ends. The CDR3 is 12 residues long. In DNA, the CDR3 is TGTGCCTGGGGAGAGGGAGGCTACGAGCAGTACTTC. It translates to CAWGEGGYEQYF.

The rearrangement uses TRBV28 and TRBJ1-5; maybe TRBD1 (5 bases). Germline V lookup: CDR1 MDHEN, CDR2 SYDVKM. V was trimmed by 4 bases and J by 6 bases, leaving 16 bases between them. The CDR3 is made up of 15 amino acids. CDR3 region: CASSSGTAFSQPQHF. Here the CDR3 DNA reads TGTGCCAGCAGTTCTGGGACGGCCTTTAGTCAGCCCCAGCATTTT.

The chain employs TRBV6-5 and TRBJ2-2, with 10 bases identical to TRBD1. V lost 11 bases, J lost 5 bases, and 11 bases stayed unmatched. This CDR3 region has 15 residues. Germline V gene lookup returns CDR1 MNHEY and CDR2 SVGAGI. CDR3 nucleotides: TGTGCCTCGAGGCCGGGACAGGGGAAGACCGGGGAGCTGTTTTTT. Translating it yields CASRPGQGKTGELFF.

CDR3 loop: CASSRQGENEKLFF. CDR3 bases: TGCGCCAGCAGCCGACAGGGGGAGAATGAAAAACTGTTTTTT. The V call is TRBV5-1, the J call TRBJ1-4, with 9 bases fitting TRBD1. CDR1 and CDR2 (germline): SGHRS, YFSETQ. This CDR3 contains 14 residues. V lost 4 bases, J lost 5 bases, and 3 bases stayed unmatched.

The CDR3 DNA follows: TGTGCCAGCAGTCTTAATCGGGGGGTAGAGACCCAGTACTTC. It translates to CASSLNRGVETQYF. The chain recombines TRBV6-5 with TRBJ2-5; 7 bases match TRBD2. The J segment lost 4 bases and the V segment lost 5 bases, leaving 7 bases of the junction unmatched. Germline lookup yields CDR1 MNHEY and CDR2 SVGAGI. This CDR3 contains 14 residues.

This chain links TRBV25-1 with TRBJ2-5, with D possibly TRBD2 on 5 matching bases. Germline V CDR1 and CDR2: MGHDK, SYGVNS. CDR3 length: 14 residues. V was pared by 3 bases and J by 5 bases, with 13 bases between. For the CDR3, the DNA is TGTGCCAGCAGTGACGCTAGCCCCGTGGAGACCCAGTACTTC. Translation: CASSDASPVETQYF. Combining the CDR3 with reference TRBV25-1 and TRBJ2-5 gives the whole variable domain EADIYQTPRYLVIGTGKKITLECSQTMGHDKMYWYQQDPGMELHLIHYSYGVNSTEKGDLSSESTVSRIRTEHFPLTLESARPSHTSQYLCASSDASPVETQYFGPGTRLLVL.

Details on this clone: Other DNA sequences in the sample encode the same CDR3. The CDR3 here is CASSPLGTDTEAFF. In DNA, the CDR3 is TGTGCCAGCTCACCCCTCGGAACCGACACTGAAGCTTTCTTT. V and J are TRBV18 and TRBJ1-1; D is unclear. CDR1 is KGHSH, CDR2 LQKENI, per germline. The CDR3 extends over 14 amino acids. Trimming took 3 bases from V and 3 from J, leaving 11 bases between them.

With regard to this clone: Germline is not matched at one junction end, which may reflect a read error. Other DNA sequences within the sample encode an identical CDR3. Here the CDR3 reads CASSALGANEKLFF. The CDR3 DNA is TGTGCCAGTAGCGCCCTTGGGGCAAATGAAAAACTGTTTTTT. The chain carries TRBV9 and TRBJ1-4, with D tentatively TRBD1 (5 bases). The CDR3 contains 14 residues. Germline-derived CDR1 and CDR2 are SGDLS and YYNGEE.

This chain joins TRBV7-2 and TRBJ1-1; TRBD1 aligns across 8 bases. CDR3 length: 16 amino acids. J was trimmed by 5 bases and V by 6 bases; bases with no gene match: 14. CDR1 and CDR2 (germline): SGHTA, FQGNSA. CDR3: CASSFRAGGAETEAFF. CDR3 DNA sequence: TGTGCCAGCAGTTTTCGGGCAGGGGGCGCAGAAACTGAAGCTTTCTTT.

This clone was picked up one time. The chain combines TRBV28 with TRBJ1-4, with D uncertain. Germline lookup yields CDR1 MDHEN and CDR2 SYDVKM. The ends were cut back, 7 bases at V and 3 bases at J, with 18 bases in the middle. The CDR3 totals 16 residues. Written as DNA, the CDR3 is TGTGCCAGCAACTCGGCGGTGCGGACGGCTAATGAAAAACTGTTTTTT. Its protein is CASNSAVRTANEKLFF.

J is TRBJ1-1 and V is TRBV5-6; D is perhaps TRBD1 (6 bases). This CDR3 is built from 14 residues. Germline CDR1 is SGHDT and CDR2 is YYEEEE. V lost 3 bases and J lost 4, with 13 bases in between. CDR3 nucleotide sequence: TGTGCCAGCAGCTCCAGGGGTAGAGGCACTGAAGCTTTCTTT. Translating gives CASSSRGRGTEAFF.

The chain recombines TRBV5-1 with TRBJ2-6; the D is unclear. Per the germline V gene, CDR1 is SGHRS and CDR2 is YFSETQ. V shed 2 bases and J shed 0 bases, with 9 bases lying between them. The CDR3 sequence is 16 residues long. CDR3 residues: CASSFGGSSGANVLTF. The CDR3 DNA reads as TGCGCCAGCAGCTTCGGCGGTAGCTCTGGGGCCAACGTCCTGACTTTC.

The rearrangement uses TRBV5-1 and TRBJ1-2; no firm D call. The CDR3 runs 16 residues. Per germline, CDR1 SGHRS and CDR2 YFSETQ. The V end lost 0 bases, the J end lost 2 bases, and 14 bases lay between the germline ends. The CDR3 loop reads CASSLGPELGNYGYTF. The CDR3 coding sequence is TGCGCCAGCAGCTTGGGTCCGGAATTGGGAAACTATGGCTACACCTTC.